Below are 32 T cell receptor beta chains sequenced from a single sample in a study of regulatory and conventional T cells in RAG deficiency. Sequencing was performed with immunoSEQ multiplex PCR; in TCRdb, only in-frame clones are kept and a portion is missing. The sample contains approximately 22,000 clones, 95% to 97% of which appear only once. Conventional CD4+ T cells were sorted from blood as CD25-low CD127-high cells. Another study also made use of these data, one on regulatory T cells. This second study says: The primer mix had 52 TRBV and 13 TRBJ primers.

The specimen was CD25- CD4+ T cells sorted from blood. The receptors derive from a human donor in good health.

V and J are TRBV9 and TRBJ2-3, with 9 bases identical to TRBD2. The germline gives CDR1 SGDLS, CDR2 YYNGEE. The CDR3 covers 16 residues. Unmatched junction bases numbered 7, after V lost 1 base and J lost 4 bases. The CDR3, as DNA: TGTGCCAGCAGCGTACGCGGCGGGGGGGCCCCAGATACGCAGTATTTT. This translates into CASSVRGGGAPDTQYF.

V gene TRBV6-1 combines with J gene TRBJ1-4; TRBD1 matches at 8 bases. Germline values: CDR1 MNHNS, CDR2 SASEGT. V gave up 4 bases and J gave up 6 bases; unmatched junction bases: 7. This CDR3 contains 15 residues. Here the CDR3 reads CASSGGGTGDEKLFF. The CDR3 region has the DNA TGTGCCAGCAGTGGAGGGGGGACAGGAGATGAAAAACTGTTTTTT.

The chain combines TRBV15 with TRBJ2-2; D is possibly TRBD1 (6 bases). Trimming stripped 3 bases from V and 0 bases from J, with 8 bases between. Germline assignment: CDR1 LNHNV and CDR2 YYDKDF (reference sequence). The CDR3 sequence is 15 residues long. The CDR3 coding sequence is TGTGCCACCAGCAGGGACAGATCGAACACCGGGGAGCTGTTTTTT. This translates into CATSRDRSNTGELFF. The whole variable domain, filled in from reference TRBV15 and TRBJ2-2, reads DAMVIQNPRYQVTQFGKPVTLSCSQTLNHNVMYWYQQKSSQAPKLLFHYYDKDFNNEADTPDNFQSRRPNTSFCFLDIRSPGLGDTAMYLCATSRDRSNTGELFFGEGSRLTVL.

The chain is built from TRBV30 and TRBJ2-3; D gene unclear. The CDR3 spans 11 residues. Germline assignment: CDR1 GTSNPN and CDR2 SVGIG (reference sequence). Trimming took off 0 bases at V and 9 bases at J, with 7 bases between the two ends. As DNA, the CDR3 is TGTGCCTGGAGTGTACAAAAGACGCAGTATTTT. Its translation is CAWSVQKTQYF.

The rearrangement uses TRBV19 and TRBJ2-4, with 11 bases that match TRBD1. The germline V gene has CDR1 LNHDA and CDR2 SQIVND (reference sequence). Losses at the gene ends were 5 bases for V and 9 bases for J; bases not matched to a gene: 9. This CDR3 comprises 15 residues. The CDR3 DNA follows: TGTGCCAGTAGTCCGGGACAGGGGGTTCAGGGCATTCAGTACTTC. It specifies CASSPGQGVQGIQYF.

This clone was seen a single time. The J gene is TRBJ1-2, the V gene TRBV14; TRBD1 matches at 7 bases. After removal of 3 bases from V and 3 bases from J, the junction contained 1 base not matched to a gene. Germline CDR1 reads SGHDN; CDR2 reads FVKESK. The CDR3 is 13 residues long. The CDR3 loop is CASSQTGYYGYTF. Written as DNA, the CDR3 is TGTGCCAGCAGCCAGACAGGGTACTATGGCTACACCTTC.

V usage is TRBV5-5 and J usage is TRBJ2-2; weak D call: TRBD1 (7 bases). CDR1 and CDR2 (germline): SGHKS, YYEKEE (reference sequence). Trimming removed 4 bases at V and 3 bases at J, with 25 bases between. CDR3 length equals 19 residues. This chain's CDR3 is CASSPTAGQRLSYTGELFF. The CDR3 coding sequence is TGTGCCAGCAGCCCTACCGCGGGACAGCGACTCTCATACACCGGGGAGCTGTTTTTT. Full variable domain (rest looked up from reference TRBV5-5 and TRBJ2-2): DAGVTQSPTHLIKTRGQQVTLRCSPISGHKSVSWYQQVLGQGPQFIFQYYEKEERGRGNFPDRFSARQFPNYSSELNVNALLLGDSALYLCASSPTAGQRLSYTGELFFGEGSRLTVL.

The gene calls are TRBV9 and TRBJ1-2; 7 nucleotides line up with TRBD1. Germline assignment: CDR1 SGDLS and CDR2 YYNGEE. The CDR3 is made up of 13 amino acids. The V and J ends lost 3 bases and 8 bases, in that order; junction bases with no gene match: 7. The CDR3 reads CASSASGGSGYTF. CDR3 nucleotide sequence: TGTGCCAGCAGCGCCTCAGGGGGGAGCGGCTACACCTTC.

This chain joins TRBV6-5 and TRBJ1-2; 8 bases map to TRBD1. Germline V gene lookup returns CDR1 MNHEY and CDR2 SVGAGI. Trimming took 6 bases from V and 6 from J; bases not matched to a gene: 3. The CDR3 is 12 residues long. This CDR3 is CASRQGEHGYTF. The CDR3 nucleotides are TGTGCCAGCAGACAGGGGGAGCATGGCTACACCTTC.

The chain has TRBV18 and TRBJ2-1; 7 nucleotides match TRBD1. V gave up 6 bases and J gave up 7 bases; unmatched junction bases: 6. CDR3 size: 13 residues. Germline loops: CDR1 KGHSH, CDR2 LQKENI. The CDR3 DNA sequence: TGTGCCAGCTCCCCGCAGGGGGAGAATGAGCAGTTCTTC. Its translation: CASSPQGENEQFF. Full variable domain (remainder filled in from reference TRBV18 and TRBJ2-1): NAGVMQNPRHLVRRRGQEARLRCSPMKGHSHVYWYRQLPEEGLKFMVYLQKENIIDESGMPKERFSAEFPKEGPSILRIQQVVRGDSAAYFCASSPQGENEQFFGPGTRLTVL.

The rearrangement links TRBV5-1 to TRBJ2-5; tentative D call: TRBD2 (6 bases). V lost 0 bases and J lost 11, with 20 bases in between. The CDR3 has 15 amino acids. Germline V gene data show CDR1 as SGHRS and CDR2 as YFSETQ. In DNA, the CDR3 is TGCGCCAGCAGCTTGGAGAATGGGCCGACGGGGGAGCAGTACTTC. Residues: CASSLENGPTGEQYF.

The genes are TRBV9 and TRBJ1-2; possible D gene TRBD1, 5 bases. The CDR3 runs 15 residues. V was clipped by 0 bases and J by 6 bases, with 15 bases between them. Per the germline V gene, CDR1 is SGDLS and CDR2 is YYNGEE. CDR3 region: CASSVEPGRDDGYTF. CDR3 DNA sequence: TGTGCCAGCAGCGTAGAACCCGGGCGGGACGATGGCTACACCTTC.

This chain uses TRBV9 with TRBJ2-1; 10 bases line up with TRBD2. The CDR3 contains 18 residues. Germline CDR1 is SGDLS and CDR2 is YYNGEE. V dropped 6 bases and J dropped 4; count of bases not matched to a gene: 16. The CDR3 sequence is CASTVGVVTAGGYNEQFF. Written as DNA, the CDR3 is TGTGCCAGCACCGTCGGGGTGGTGACAGCGGGGGGGTACAATGAGCAGTTCTTC.

The chain joins TRBV30 to TRBJ2-2, with TRBD1 as a possible D gene (6 bases). CDR3 size: 14 residues. CDR1 and CDR2 from the germline V gene are GTSNPN and SVGIG (reference sequence). The V end lost 3 bases, the J end lost 5 bases, and 13 bases lay between the germline ends. CDR3 protein: CAWRGASGTGELFF. CDR3 DNA: TGTGCCTGGAGGGGGGCCTCGGGGACCGGGGAGCTGTTTTTT.

This rearrangement joins TRBV12-2 to TRBJ2-3; the table gives TRBD1 as D, unverified against the DNA. TRBV12-2 is noted as a pseudogene. The CDR3 is 17 residues long. As DNA, the CDR3 is TGTGCAAGTCGCTTCCGAACACGACAGGGGGCAACAGATACGCAGTATTTT. Encoded protein: CASRFRTRQGATDTQYF.

V and J are TRBV9 and TRBJ1-2; tentative D call: TRBD1 (6 bases). V lost 2 bases to trimming and J lost 4 bases, with 12 bases between them. This CDR3 spans 14 amino acids. Germline lookup yields CDR1 SGDLS and CDR2 YYNGEE. The CDR3 DNA follows: TGTGCCAGCAGCGTCGACGGACAGATCTATGGCTACACCTTC. This translates into CASSVDGQIYGYTF.

This chain joins TRBV4-3 and TRBJ2-1, with 8 bases that match TRBD2. There are 15 residues in the CDR3. The trim removed 3 bases at V and 2 bases at J, leaving 3 bases unmatched. CDR1 and CDR2 (germline): LGHNA, YSLEER. In DNA, the CDR3 is TGCGCCAGCAGCCATCGGGGGGGCGCCTACAATGAGCAGTTCTTC. Its protein product is CASSHRGGAYNEQFF.

J is TRBJ2-7 and V is TRBV10-3; tentative D call: TRBD1 (6 bases). In germline, CDR1 is ENHRY, CDR2 SYGVKD. The CDR3 is 12 residues long. V lost 9 bases and J lost 3, with 12 bases in between. CDR3 region: CAIGQIDYEQYF. CDR3 sequence (DNA): TGTGCCATTGGACAGATCGACTACGAGCAGTACTTC.

V gene TRBV7-2 combines with J gene TRBJ2-5, with TRBD2 matching 8 bases. J gave up 5 bases and V 0 bases, and 5 bases lay outside the gene matches. The CDR3 loop spans 15 amino acids. CDR1 SGHTA and CDR2 FQGNSA come from the germline V gene. CDR3 amino acids: CASSLASGGLETQYF. CDR3 DNA sequence: TGTGCCAGCAGCTTAGCTTCGGGGGGGCTGGAGACCCAGTACTTC.

The chain combines TRBV11-2 with TRBJ2-1; 8 bases line up with TRBD2. V shed 5 bases and J 4 bases; nucleotides not matched to a gene: 10. The CDR3 consists of 16 residues. Germline assignment: CDR1 SGHAT and CDR2 FQNNGV. CDR3 in DNA: TGTGCCAGCAGCACACGCCAGCGGGGGTATTACAATGAGCAGTTCTTC. Residues: CASSTRQRGYYNEQFF.

In regard to this clone: Other DNA sequences of this sample code for an identical CDR3. The rearrangement uses TRBV5-4 and TRBJ1-6; D perhaps matches TRBD1 (6 bases). The CDR3 runs to 16 residues. V was trimmed by 4 bases and J by 5 bases, leaving 16 bases between them. The germline V gene encodes CDR1 SGHNT and CDR2 YYREEE (reference sequence). The CDR3 reads CASSIVQGRDNSPLHF. In DNA, the CDR3 is TGTGCCAGCAGCATAGTACAGGGTAGGGATAATTCACCCCTCCACTTT.

The V and J genes are TRBV7-2 and TRBJ1-6; unclear D gene. The CDR3 consists of 14 residues. The V end lost 5 bases, the J end lost 7 bases, and 12 bases lay between the germline ends. Germline V gene lookup returns CDR1 SGHTA and CDR2 FQGNSA. In DNA, the CDR3 is TGTGCCAGCAGCCAATGGCCAGTCAATTCACCCCTCCACTTT. Its protein is CASSQWPVNSPLHF.

CDR3 in DNA: TGTGCCAGCAGCTCGAGTGGGGGGAATGAGCAGTTCTTC. Translating gives CASSSSGGNEQFF. The chain uses TRBV9 and TRBJ2-1, with D possibly being TRBD2 (6 bases). Deletions cut 4 bases from V and 7 bases from J, with 12 bases between. The CDR3 totals 13 residues. Germline assignment: CDR1 SGDLS and CDR2 YYNGEE.

This chain links TRBV4-2 with TRBJ1-5; D might be TRBD1 (6 bases). Per the germline V gene, CDR1 is LGHNA and CDR2 is YNFKEQ. This CDR3 has 15 residues. V was shortened by 1 base and J by 4 bases, with 11 bases between the two germline ends. The CDR3 region has the DNA TGTGCCAGCAGCCAAGGGACAGCGAGAAATCAGCCCCAGCATTTT. This codes for CASSQGTARNQPQHF.

This chain joins TRBV7-2 and TRBJ2-1; TRBD2 agrees at 9 bases. Trimming took 4 bases from V and 10 from J; bases not matched to a gene: 8. The CDR3 sequence is 14 residues long. Germline-derived CDR1 and CDR2 are SGHTA and FQGNSA. The CDR3 spells CASSWGGGVREQFF. DNA of the CDR3: TGTGCCAGCAGCTGGGGCGGGGGGGTACGGGAGCAGTTCTTC.

The V call is TRBV27, the J call TRBJ2-7; D gene uncertain. Germline CDR1 reads MNHEY; CDR2 reads SMNVEV (reference sequence). The CDR3 sequence is 14 residues long. V was cut by 3 bases and J by 6 bases, with 15 bases left in between. The CDR3: CASSFVQFSGEQYF. In nucleotides, the CDR3 is TGTGCCAGCAGTTTTGTACAGTTCTCCGGCGAGCAGTACTTC.

CDR3 nucleotide sequence: TGTGCTAGTGGTTTGGCCGGCAAGGACAGGGAGCTTACAGATACGCAGTATTTT. Encoded protein: CASGLAGKDRELTDTQYF. V and J are TRBV12-5 and TRBJ2-3, with 8 bases identical to TRBD1. The CDR3 length is 18 residues. Germline V gene sequence: CDR1 LGHNT, CDR2 FRNRAP. Germline trimming cut 1 base from V and 3 bases from J; bases unmatched to any gene: 12. Combining the CDR3 with reference TRBV12-5 and TRBJ2-3 gives the whole variable domain DARVTQTPRHKVTEMGQEVTMRCQPILGHNTVFWYRQTMMQGLELLAYFRNRAPLDDSGMPKDRFSAEMPDATLATLKIQPSEPRDSAVYFCASGLAGKDRELTDTQYFGPGTRLTVL.

The chain is built from TRBV21-1 and TRBJ1-5; the table names TRBD1, a call not compared with the DNA. TRBV21-1 is flagged as a pseudogene. The CDR3 spans 18 residues. CDR3 in DNA: TGTGCCATCCTAAGGGGGCGAAGTCTCCAAATGAGCAATCAGCCCCAGCATTTT. Its translation is CAILRGRSLQMSNQPQHF.

The V and J genes are TRBV5-6 and TRBJ1-3, with 7 bases that match TRBD1. The germline V gene encodes CDR1 SGHDT and CDR2 YYEEEE. CDR3 length: 18 amino acids. J gave up 0 bases and V 2 bases, and 11 bases lay outside the gene matches. CDR3 residues: CASSFPRGTAFSGNTIYF. DNA for the CDR3: TGTGCCAGCAGCTTTCCGCGCGGGACAGCCTTCTCTGGAAACACCATATATTTT. Together with reference TRBV5-6 and TRBJ1-3, the CDR3 gives the full variable domain: DAGVTQSPTHLIKTRGQQVTLRCSPKSGHDTVSWYQQALGQGPQFIFQYYEEEERQRGNFPDRFSGHQFPNYSSELNVNALLLGDSALYLCASSFPRGTAFSGNTIYFGEGSWLTVV.

The chain recombines TRBV18 with TRBJ2-2, with 9 bases matching TRBD1. After removal of 4 bases from V and 6 bases from J, the junction contained 30 bases not matched to a gene. This CDR3 has 23 residues. Germline V CDR1 and CDR2: KGHSH, LQKENI. Written as DNA, the CDR3 is TGTGCCAGCTCACTAGAAAGACCTTTTGGACAGGGGAGGTGGTCGATATTCGCCGGGGAGCTGTTTTTT. Amino acid sequence: CASSLERPFGQGRWSIFAGELFF.

V is TRBV18 and J is TRBJ2-2, with a tentative D call TRBD1 (5 bases). V lost 5 bases and J 4 bases, leaving 23 bases between the germline ends. The CDR3 consists of 18 residues. Germline CDR1 is KGHSH and CDR2 is LQKENI. The CDR3, as DNA: TGTGCCAGCTCAACGTTCGCCCCTAGGGGCGTGATCACCGGGGAGCTGTTTTTT. Residues: CASSTFAPRGVITGELFF.

J is TRBJ2-7 and V is TRBV30; weak D call: TRBD1 (5 bases). The CDR3 covers 13 residues. The V gene lost 1 base and the J gene lost 3 bases, with 10 bases spanning the gap. Per the germline V gene, CDR1 is GTSNPN and CDR2 is SVGIG (reference sequence). In nucleotides, the CDR3 is TGTGCCTGGAGTGAACAGGTGAGCTACGAGCAGTACTTC. Encoded protein: CAWSEQVSYEQYF.